Following are 9 T cell receptor beta chains from one sample sequenced in a study of blood T cells in healthy people across ages. Sample-barcoded 5' priming and a J-beta primer mix drove a second PCR of about 6 to 11 cycles. Via MiXCR, TCRdb re-called the 5' RACE reads, giving one row per CDR3 protein. The sample carries approximately 960,000 distinct CDR3 sequences, 25% to 35% recorded once. Separately, the same data were catalogued under a study of T cells of mothers and their children.

Sequencing was carried out using blood. These receptor sequences come from a woman in her thirties or forties in good health.

The CDR3 region has the DNA TGTGCCAGCAGTTTGAGCGGAGGGTTAGGTCTCACTGAAGCTTTCTTT. Protein: CASSLSGGLGLTEAFF. The rearrangement joins TRBV27 to TRBJ1-1, with D hard to call. In germline, CDR1 is MNHEY, CDR2 SMNVEV (reference sequence). CDR3 length: 16 amino acids. The V and J ends lost 3 bases and 4 bases respectively, with 18 bases between them.

This clonotype has a handful of counts. The genes are TRBV5-1 and TRBJ1-1, with D uncertain. The germline gives CDR1 SGHRS, CDR2 YFSETQ. The germline V and J ends were trimmed by 1 base and 3 bases, with 16 bases remaining between them. The CDR3 loop spans 16 amino acids. CDR3 protein: CASSLSSGGIDTEAFF. In nucleotides, the CDR3 is TGCGCCAGCAGCTTGAGTAGTGGAGGGATCGACACTGAAGCTTTCTTT.

The rearrangement joins TRBV7-9 to TRBJ1-4; D gene uncertain. This CDR3 comprises 14 residues. Trimming left V 4 bases short and J 5 bases short, with 11 bases between. The germline gives CDR1 SEHNR, CDR2 FQNEAQ (reference sequence). The DNA of the CDR3 is TGTGCCAGCAGCTCAGCGTACACCAATGAAAAACTGTTTTTT. Amino acid sequence: CASSSAYTNEKLFF.

This clonotype was seen at least ten times. This rearrangement joins TRBV20-1 to TRBJ2-3, with 8 bases identical to TRBD2. The CDR3 extends over 14 amino acids. With V trimmed by 5 bases and J by 8 bases, 12 bases remained unmatched. Per the germline V gene, CDR1 is DFQATT and CDR2 is SNEGSKA (reference sequence). CDR3 nucleotide sequence: TGCAGTGCTCCGGGACTAGAAGCAGTGGGTACGCAGTATTTT. As protein: CSAPGLEAVGTQYF.

This clonotype was detected a few times. This chain connects TRBV3-1 to TRBJ2-7, with TRBD1 matching 10 bases. Trimming at V came to 6 bases and at J to 5 bases, leaving 7 bases not matched to a gene. CDR1 LGHDT and CDR2 YNNKEL come from the germline V gene (reference sequence). The CDR3 totals 14 residues. CDR3 residues: CASSPRQGANEQYF. CDR3 sequence (DNA): TGTGCCAGCAGTCCCAGACAGGGGGCTAACGAGCAGTACTTC.

Ten or more counts support this clonotype. The junction departs from the called germline gene at one end, perhaps through a read error. This rearrangement joins TRBV14 to TRBJ2-5; TRBD1 aligns across 8 bases. This CDR3 is built from 15 residues. Germline V gene data show CDR1 as SGHDN and CDR2 as FVKESK. The CDR3 region is CASSPDRVGQETQYF. CDR3 coding DNA: TGCGCCAGCAGCCCGGACAGGGTGGGGCAAGAGACCCAGTACTTC.

This chain links TRBV7-8 with TRBJ2-1, with D possibly TRBD1 on 6 matching bases. Trimming stripped 0 bases from V and 9 bases from J, with 12 bases between. This CDR3 region has 14 residues. The germline V gene encodes CDR1 SGHVS and CDR2 FQNEAQ. CDR3 loop: CASSLARGGGEQFF. CDR3 nucleotide sequence: TGTGCCAGCAGCTTAGCCAGGGGCGGCGGTGAGCAGTTCTTC.

This clonotype has at least ten counts. Here the CDR3 DNA reads TGCGCCAGCAGCCATGGACTAGCGGGAGTCCTTGCTAGCACAGATACGCAGTATTTT. Translation: CASSHGLAGVLASTDTQYF. The rearrangement joins TRBV4-1 to TRBJ2-3; TRBD2 matches at 13 bases. The CDR3 runs to 19 residues. After removal of 3 bases from V and 0 bases from J, the junction contained 9 bases not matched to a gene. Per germline, CDR1 MGHRA and CDR2 YSYEKL.

This clonotype was seen repeatedly, ten times or more. The chain uses TRBV20-1 and TRBJ1-3; unclear D gene. The germline V and J ends were trimmed by 1 base and 0 bases, with 19 bases remaining between them. The CDR3 is made up of 18 amino acids. Per the germline V gene, CDR1 is DFQATT and CDR2 is SNEGSKA (reference sequence). The CDR3 sequence is CSARVQRPGWSSGNTIYF. The CDR3 DNA reads as TGCAGTGCTAGAGTCCAGCGGCCGGGGTGGAGCTCTGGAAACACCATATATTTT.